The entry below describes one T cell receptor (beta chain). Its antigen is not identified. This sample was included in a study of CD8 T cells in Susac syndrome. Whole-study context: Patients with Susac syndrome were therapy-naive, treated with corticosteroids, or treated with intravenous immunoglobulin alone when blood was collected. Study-wide findings and caveats: The greatest CD8+ clonal expansion in Susac occurred in TEMRA cells and in active patients. There were under 20 Susac-specific public clones in total CD8+ repertoires and a few in CD8+ TEMRA repertoires.

After extraction with the RNeasy kit, roughly 0.45 to 1 ug of the RNA was reverse transcribed using random hexamers. TCR beta CDR3 was amplified by immunoSEQ multiplex PCR. This amplification extended across 54 Vbeta and 13 Jbeta segments. Each CDR3 protein gets one entry after TCRdb re-called the immunoSEQ multiplex PCR reads with MiXCR. The table shows around 170,000 distinct CDR3 sequences, with about 95% occurring only once. V lost 0 bases to trimming and J lost 6 bases, with 17 bases between them. The CDR3 consists of 16 residues. Germline V gene data show CDR1 as SGDLS and CDR2 as YYNGEE. This receptor was identified in a human donor with Susac syndrome. The sample consisted of CD8+ T cells from PBMCs. This sequence joins TRBV9 and TRBJ2-3, with D possibly being TRBD1 (6 bases). The CDR3 bases are TGTGCCAGCAGCGTAGGGGGTCGCGTGGGGGCGGATACGCAGTATTTT. Amino acids: CASSVGGRVGADTQYF.